These 10 T cell receptor beta chains were all obtained from the same sample, sequenced in a study of T cell responses to AZD1222 COVID-19 vaccine. Measured with immunoSEQ multiplex PCR; TCRdb has only the in-frame clones, and not every one. The sample yields 150,000 to 200,000 clones, around 90% seen once. The source material was peripheral blood, sampled 28 days after the second dose of the MenACWY control vaccine. The receptors stem from an adult who received the MenACWY meningococcal vaccine as a control.

The chain joins TRBV27 to TRBJ1-4, with TRBD1 identical over 7 bases. This CDR3 is 14 amino acids long. Trimming at V came to 8 bases and at J to 6 bases, leaving 9 bases not matched to a gene. Germline V CDR1 and CDR2: MNHEY, SMNVEV (reference sequence). Here the CDR3 reads CASGSTGADEKLFF. CDR3 in DNA: TGTGCCAGCGGCTCCACAGGGGCGGATGAAAAACTGTTTTTT.

A single count supports this clone. Other DNA sequences in the same sample also yield this CDR3. The chain couples TRBV11-3 to TRBJ2-7; 7 nucleotides agree with TRBD1. The V gene's germline CDR1 is SGHNT and CDR2 YENEEA. The ends lost 5 bases at V and 2 bases at J; junction bases unmatched: 6. The CDR3 is 14 residues long. CDR3 residues: CASSHLQGTYEQYF. CDR3 nucleotides: TGTGCCAGCAGCCACTTACAGGGGACCTACGAGCAGTACTTC.

The chain recombines TRBV3-1 (or the pseudogene TRBV3-2) with TRBJ2-7; 7 bases are shared with TRBD2. V gave up 8 bases and J gave up 4 bases; unmatched junction bases: 11. This CDR3 has 14 residues. Germline V gene lookup returns CDR1 LGHDT and CDR2 YNNKEL (reference sequence). The CDR3 reads CASFLRGGPYEQYF. CDR3 bases: TGTGCCAGCTTCCTGAGGGGAGGGCCGTACGAGCAGTACTTC.

The chain employs TRBV6-5 and TRBJ2-1; tentatively, D is TRBD1 or TRBD2 (5 bases each). The CDR3 is made up of 14 amino acids. V was trimmed by 10 bases and J by 0 bases, leaving 13 bases between them. In germline, CDR1 is MNHEY, CDR2 SVGAGI. The CDR3 spells CATKRGISYNEQFF. The CDR3, as DNA: TGTGCCACAAAGAGGGGCATCTCCTACAATGAGCAGTTCTTC.

The chain recombines TRBV12-5 with TRBJ2-5, with D uncertain. V lost 1 base, J lost 2 bases, and 5 bases lay in between. CDR3 size: 13 residues. Germline CDR1 and CDR2: LGHNT and FRNRAP. CDR3 sequence reads: CASGLAVQETQYF. In DNA, the CDR3 is TGTGCTAGTGGTTTGGCGGTTCAAGAGACCCAGTACTTC.

The rearrangement uses TRBV12-3 or TRBV12-4 and TRBJ1-6; no clear D gene. Trimming removed 5 bases from V and 10 bases from J, with 12 bases in between. This CDR3 contains 13 residues. In DNA, the CDR3 is TGTGCCAGCAGTCAGAGACAAAAATCACCCCTCCACTTT. Translated: CASSQRQKSPLHF.

The chain combines TRBV7-9 with TRBJ1-5; D remains ambiguous. The germline V gene has CDR1 SEHNR and CDR2 FQNEAQ (reference sequence). V shed 3 bases and J shed 5 bases, with 5 bases lying between them. The CDR3 has 12 amino acids. CDR3 residues: CASSFSYQPQHF. CDR3 in DNA: TGTGCCAGCAGCTTCAGTTATCAGCCCCAGCATTTT.

The chain couples TRBV11-2 to TRBJ1-5; no firm D call. CDR3 length equals 15 residues. The germline gives CDR1 SGHAT, CDR2 FQNNGV. V was shortened by 1 base and J by 0 bases, with 7 bases between the two germline ends. This CDR3 is CASSLGPNSNQPQHF. CDR3 nucleotide sequence: TGTGCCAGCAGCTTAGGTCCGAATAGCAATCAGCCCCAGCATTTT.

The rearrangement joins TRBV2 to TRBJ1-3; D is uncertain. This CDR3 has 12 amino acids. The germline gives CDR1 SNHLY, CDR2 FYNNEI. With 7 bases removed from V and 0 bases from J, the gap between germline ends came to 4 bases. DNA of the CDR3: TGTGCCAGCACGTCCTCTGGAAACACCATATATTTT. Its translation: CASTSSGNTIYF.

The chain carries TRBV7-3 and TRBJ2-7, with no clear D. V dropped 6 bases and J dropped 6 bases, with 9 bases sitting between them. This CDR3 spans 11 amino acids. From germline, CDR1 is SGHTA and CDR2 FQGTGA. Here the CDR3 DNA reads TGTGCCAGCAGGGATATCAGCGAGCAGTACTTC. This translates into CASRDISEQYF.